These 21 T cell receptor beta chains came from one sample sequenced in a study of shared clonotypes between healthy human individuals. This table comes from immunoSEQ multiplex PCR, and its TCRdb copy is limited to in-frame clones, with some not included. This table has 760,000 or so clones, 96% appearing once. Naive CD8 populations comprised CD45RO-negative cells positively selected for CCR7, excluding terminally differentiated effector memory CD45RA+ cells. Input material: naive CD8+ T cells sorted from blood. Every receptor here comes from a man aged 25-45 years in good health.

This chain uses TRBV2 with TRBJ2-7; 8 bases match TRBD2. V lost 5 bases and J lost 3; bases outside the gene matches: 18. Germline lookup yields CDR1 SNHLY and CDR2 FYNNEI. The CDR3 has 18 amino acids. CDR3 coding DNA: TGTGCCAGCAGTTCTAGCCGTCTCGGGGGACTAGAAAACTACGAGCAGTACTTC. This codes for CASSSSRLGGLENYEQYF.

The J gene is TRBJ1-5, the V gene TRBV2; the D gene is possibly TRBD1 (5 bases). Trimming pared 4 bases from V and 1 base from J, leaving 8 bases between. Germline V gene data show CDR1 as SNHLY and CDR2 as FYNNEI. This CDR3 has 14 amino acids. CDR3 region: CASSGQGSNQPQHF. The CDR3 bases are TGTGCCAGCAGTGGTCAGGGCAGCAATCAGCCCCAGCATTTT.

This rearrangement joins TRBV7-9 to TRBJ1-4, with TRBD1 as a possible D gene (5 bases). V was pared by 5 bases and J by 5 bases, with 12 bases between. The CDR3 sequence is 14 residues long. The V gene's germline CDR1 is SEHNR and CDR2 FQNEAQ (reference sequence). The CDR3 DNA is TGTGCCAGCAGCGACCGGGACGGGAATGAAAAACTGTTTTTT. This translates into CASSDRDGNEKLFF.

The gene calls are TRBV11-2 and TRBJ2-5; the D is unclear. This CDR3 region has 14 residues. Trimming took 5 bases from V and 1 from J, leaving 11 bases between them. Germline V gene sequence: CDR1 SGHAT, CDR2 FQNNGV. The chain's CDR3 is CASSAMVAQETQYF. DNA for the CDR3: TGTGCCAGCAGCGCCATGGTGGCCCAAGAGACCCAGTACTTC.

The rearrangement joins TRBV7-2 to TRBJ2-1, with D unclear. Trimming left V 0 bases short and J 0 bases short, with 6 bases between. CDR1 and CDR2 (germline): SGHTA, FQGNSA. The CDR3 loop spans 15 amino acids. The CDR3 bases are TGTGCCAGCAGCTTAGCGCTTAACTCCTACAATGAGCAGTTCTTC. It codes for CASSLALNSYNEQFF.

J is TRBJ2-7 and V is TRBV19, with D unresolved. Germline lookup yields CDR1 LNHDA and CDR2 SQIVND (reference sequence). This CDR3 has 14 amino acids. The ends were cut back, 5 bases at V and 2 bases at J, with 13 bases in the middle. CDR3: CASSAPGPAYEQYF. The CDR3 bases are TGTGCCAGTAGTGCACCCGGGCCCGCCTACGAGCAGTACTTC. The variable domain in full, with the rest retrieved from reference TRBV19 and TRBJ2-7, is DGGITQSPKYLFRKEGQNVTLSCEQNLNHDAMYWYRQDPGQGLRLIYYSQIVNDFQKGDIAEGYSVSREKKESFPLTVTSAQKNPTAFYLCASSAPGPAYEQYFGPGTRLTVT.

About this clone: Other DNA variants within this sample encode the same CDR3. The chain uses TRBV2 and TRBJ2-7, with a possible D match to TRBD1 (6 bases). The V end lost 4 bases, the J end lost 2 bases, and 9 bases lay between the germline ends. Per germline, CDR1 SNHLY and CDR2 FYNNEI. The CDR3 is 13 amino acids. CDR3 DNA: TGTGCCAGCAGTGCAGGGGTAGCCTACGAGCAGTACTTC. Encoded protein: CASSAGVAYEQYF.

The chain has TRBV19 and TRBJ2-1; 12 bases line up with TRBD2. Germline loops: CDR1 LNHDA, CDR2 SQIVND (reference sequence). J gave up 7 bases and V 2 bases, and 6 bases lay outside the gene matches. The CDR3 runs 16 residues. DNA for the CDR3: TGTGCCAGTAGTATACTAGCGGGAGGGCTCGGGAATGAGCAGTTCTTC. This gives the protein CASSILAGGLGNEQFF.

The J gene is TRBJ2-2, the V gene TRBV19; TRBD1 matches 7 bases. The CDR3 is 14 residues long. V lost 3 bases to trimming and J lost 4 bases; unmatched junction nucleotides: 2. Germline V CDR1 and CDR2: LNHDA, SQIVND (reference sequence). DNA of the CDR3: TGTGCCAGTAGTATGAGGGGGCGCACCGGGGAGCTGTTTTTT. It codes for CASSMRGRTGELFF.

The V gene is TRBV7-8, the J gene TRBJ2-1, with 11 bases lining up with TRBD2. The germline CDR1 and CDR2 sequences are SGHVS and FQNEAQ. The length of the CDR3 is 18 residues. The trim removed 1 base at V and 2 bases at J, leaving 7 bases unmatched. CDR3 in amino acids: CASSLVGLAGGPYNEQFF. The CDR3 DNA is TGTGCCAGCAGCTTAGTCGGGCTAGCGGGAGGTCCCTACAATGAGCAGTTCTTC.

In regard to this clone: The junction departs from the called germline gene at one end, perhaps through a read error. The chain employs TRBV27 and TRBJ2-3; TRBD2 might be the D (5 bases). The CDR3 contains 12 residues. Germline assignment: CDR1 MNHEY and CDR2 SMNVEV (reference sequence). DNA of the CDR3: TGTGCCAGCAGTGTCCCGAGGGCGGAAGTACAGTTT. It yields the protein CASSVPRAEVQF.

V and J are TRBV5-6 and TRBJ1-5, with a possible D match to TRBD1 (5 bases). CDR3 length: 15 residues. Germline V gives CDR1 SGHDT, CDR2 YYEEEE. V lost 0 bases and J 3 bases, leaving 10 bases between the germline ends. This chain's CDR3 is CASSLAGGINQPQHF. CDR3 sequence (DNA): TGTGCCAGCAGCTTGGCTGGGGGAATCAATCAGCCCCAGCATTTT.

The V gene is TRBV4-1, the J gene TRBJ2-5; D is possibly TRBD2 (5 bases). The CDR3 consists of 12 residues. Germline V gene data show CDR1 as MGHRA and CDR2 as YSYEKL. Trimming stripped 0 bases from V and 7 bases from J, with 6 bases between. The DNA for the CDR3 is TGCGCCAGCAGCCAAGAGGGAGTGACCCAGTACTTC. Residues: CASSQEGVTQYF.

The chain carries TRBV7-9 and TRBJ2-1; D gene unclear. The CDR3 extends over 14 amino acids. The germline V gene has CDR1 SEHNR and CDR2 FQNEAQ (reference sequence). Deletions cut 5 bases from V and 8 bases from J, with 16 bases between. The CDR3 is CASSARGVRHEQFF. DNA for the CDR3: TGTGCCAGCAGCGCCCGTGGAGTACGGCATGAGCAGTTCTTC.

For this clone: This CDR3 is also generated by other DNA sequences in the sample. The chain recombines TRBV29-1 with TRBJ1-2; D remains ambiguous. CDR1 and CDR2 (germline): SQVTM, ANQGSEA. This CDR3 is built from 10 residues. The V and J ends lost 3 bases and 5 bases respectively, with 4 bases between them. CDR3 amino acids: CSVEGYGYTF. The CDR3 nucleotides read TGCAGCGTTGAGGGGTATGGCTACACCTTC.

To note about this clone: In the same sample, other DNA sequences code for this CDR3. The rearrangement links TRBV29-1 to TRBJ1-2; D remains unclear. The CDR3 is made up of 11 amino acids. In germline, CDR1 is SQVTM, CDR2 ANQGSEA. Trimming stripped 0 bases from V and 7 bases from J, with 6 bases between. CDR3 coding DNA: TGCAGCGTTGAAGATCGGGCTGGCTACACCTTC. This codes for CSVEDRAGYTF.

The chain combines TRBV6-4 with TRBJ2-1; TRBD2 matches at 12 bases. The CDR3 totals 14 residues. Germline V lookup: CDR1 MRHNA, CDR2 SNTAGT. The trim removed 3 bases at V and 8 bases at J, leaving 2 bases unmatched. DNA for the CDR3: TGTGCCAGCAGTGAGGGACTAGCGGGCGATGAGCAGTTCTTC. It codes for CASSEGLAGDEQFF.

The chain combines TRBV7-9 with TRBJ2-2; perhaps D is TRBD1 or TRBD2 (5 bases each). This CDR3 is built from 16 residues. Trimming cost V 4 bases and J 6 bases, with 18 bases left between them. Germline values: CDR1 SEHNR, CDR2 FQNEAQ (reference sequence). The CDR3 loop reads CASSSSPGSTAGELFF. The CDR3 DNA follows: TGTGCCAGCAGCTCCTCCCCAGGGAGTACCGCCGGGGAGCTGTTTTTT.

J is TRBJ1-4 and V is TRBV7-9, with TRBD1 identical over 7 bases. The CDR3 contains 14 residues. V dropped 3 bases and J dropped 6; count of bases not matched to a gene: 4. CDR1 and CDR2 from the germline V gene are SEHNR and FQNEAQ (reference sequence). The CDR3 nucleotides read TGTGCCAGCAGCTTTGGGACAGAATATGAAAAACTGTTTTTT. Protein sequence: CASSFGTEYEKLFF.

This clone occurred once. The chain carries TRBV7-9 and TRBJ1-1; D ambiguous. The germline V and J ends were trimmed by 4 bases and 0 bases, with 6 bases remaining between them. Germline V gene data show CDR1 as SEHNR and CDR2 as FQNEAQ (reference sequence). The CDR3 has 13 amino acids. The CDR3 reads CASSSEMNTEAFF. In DNA, the CDR3 is TGTGCCAGCAGCTCCGAGATGAACACTGAAGCTTTCTTT.

This rearrangement joins TRBV19 to TRBJ2-1; D ambiguous. Germline V gives CDR1 LNHDA, CDR2 SQIVND (reference sequence). This CDR3 has 14 residues. Trimming stripped 7 bases from V and 7 bases from J, with 17 bases between. CDR3 coding DNA: TGTGCCAGTAAATCTTCACCGGCTGGGAATGAGCAGTTCTTC. Translating it yields CASKSSPAGNEQFF.